This T cell receptor beta chain appears in the sequencing data of a study of T cell responses to AZD1222 COVID-19 vaccine. General study findings and limits: Every sample of the repertoires postdated the peak T cell response. A mostly white British donor set with more females was recruited, and clonal diversity was possibly underestimated. Spike-wide vaccine-associated CD4 TCRs dominated at 160-218 and 743-854.

A note on this clone: The antigen remains undetermined.

Profiling relied on immunoSEQ multiplex PCR, and the TCRdb table lists in-frame clones only, not all of them. Seen here are around 100,000 clones, approximately 83% observed once, and the top ten hold 9.4%. The clonotype originates from an adult in good health. The sample was peripheral blood, taken on day 0 of AZD1222 vaccination.

CDR3: CASSPPGGGEKPQHF. DNA of the CDR3: TGTGCCAGCAGTCCCCCGGGGGGAGGTGAGAAGCCCCAGCATTTT. V is TRBV28 and J is TRBJ1-5; possible D gene TRBD1, 5 bases. V lost 5 bases to trimming and J lost 8 bases, with 19 bases between them. The germline gives CDR1 MDHEN, CDR2 SYDVKM. The CDR3 runs 15 residues.